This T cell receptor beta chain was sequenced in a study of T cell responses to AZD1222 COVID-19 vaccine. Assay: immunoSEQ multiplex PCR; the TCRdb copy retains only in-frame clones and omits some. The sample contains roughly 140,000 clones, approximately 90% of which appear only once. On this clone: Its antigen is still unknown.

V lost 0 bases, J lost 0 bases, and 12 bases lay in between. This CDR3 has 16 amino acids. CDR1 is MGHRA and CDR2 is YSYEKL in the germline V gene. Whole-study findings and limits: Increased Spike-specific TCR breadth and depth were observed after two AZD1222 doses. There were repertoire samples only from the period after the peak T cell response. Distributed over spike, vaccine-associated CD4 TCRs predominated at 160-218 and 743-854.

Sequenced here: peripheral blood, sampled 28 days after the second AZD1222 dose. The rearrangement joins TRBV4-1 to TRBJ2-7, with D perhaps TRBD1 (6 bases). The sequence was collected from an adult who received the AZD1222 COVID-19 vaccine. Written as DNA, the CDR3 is TGCGCCAGCAGCCAAGACCCGACAGGTTCCTCCTACGAGCAGTACTTC. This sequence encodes CASSQDPTGSSYEQYF.